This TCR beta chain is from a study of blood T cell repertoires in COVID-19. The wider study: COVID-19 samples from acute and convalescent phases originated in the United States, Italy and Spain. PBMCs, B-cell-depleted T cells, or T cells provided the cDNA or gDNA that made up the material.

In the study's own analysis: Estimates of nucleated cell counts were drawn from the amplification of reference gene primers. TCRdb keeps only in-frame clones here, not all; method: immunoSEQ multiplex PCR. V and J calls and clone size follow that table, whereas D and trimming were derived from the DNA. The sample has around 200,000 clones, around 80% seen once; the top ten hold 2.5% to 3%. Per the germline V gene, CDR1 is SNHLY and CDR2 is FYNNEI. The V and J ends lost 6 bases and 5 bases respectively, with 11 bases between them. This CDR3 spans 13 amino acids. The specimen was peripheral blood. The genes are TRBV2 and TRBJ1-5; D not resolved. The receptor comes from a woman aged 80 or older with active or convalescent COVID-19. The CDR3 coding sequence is TGTGCCAGCAGGATGGACTGGGATCAGCCCCAGCATTTT. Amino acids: CASRMDWDQPQHF.